This entry lists 28 T cell receptor beta chains sequenced from one sample in a study of vaccination effects on CD4 cells after COVID-19. Profiled with immunoSEQ multiplex PCR; TCRdb holds only in-frame clones, not every one. Among under 75,000 clones listed, 75% to 90% were seen once. ViraFEST assay sequencing came after antigen-specific CD4+ T cells were expanded with viral peptide pools. The authors isolated CD4+ T cells after roughly eleven days of culture. The study found no prior SARS-CoV-2 infection in the vaccine recipients, who tested negative for nucleocapsid antibodies. Their antigens are not known. Specimen: CD4+ T cells from PBMCs cultured with SARS-CoV-2 spike peptides, collected before COVID-19 vaccination. These receptors were taken from a human donor who received a COVID-19 vaccine.

The chain carries TRBV7-2 and TRBJ1-1; a possible D gene is TRBD1 (6 bases). Trimming cost V 4 bases and J 10 bases, with 16 bases left between them. CDR1 is SGHTA and CDR2 is FQGNSA in the germline V gene. The length of the CDR3 is 13 residues. CDR3 in DNA: TGTGCCAGCAGCTATAACACAGGGTACGGAGCTTTCTTT. Its protein product is CASSYNTGYGAFF.

The chain combines TRBV2 with TRBJ2-5, with 11 bases identical to TRBD2. Germline V CDR1 and CDR2: SNHLY, FYNNEI. Trimming at V came to 6 bases and at J to 5 bases, leaving 8 bases not matched to a gene. The CDR3 is made up of 15 amino acids. CDR3 protein: CASRRLAGGRETQYF. The CDR3 nucleotides are TGTGCCAGCAGGAGGCTAGCGGGGGGACGGGAGACCCAGTACTTC. The variable domain in full, completed from reference TRBV2 and TRBJ2-5, reads EPEVTQTPSHQVTQMGQEVILRCVPISNHLYFYWYRQILGQKVEFLVSFYNNEISEKSEIFDDQFSVERPDGSNFTLKIRSTKLEDSAMYFCASRRLAGGRETQYFGPGTRLLVL.

This clone was counted a few times. This rearrangement joins TRBV5-4 to TRBJ1-6, with TRBD1 matching 9 bases. The germline V gene has CDR1 SGHNT and CDR2 YYREEE (reference sequence). V trimming: 4 bases; J trimming: 10 bases; junction bases outside the gene matches: 6. The CDR3 sequence is 14 residues long. The CDR3 region is CASSQDRGRSPLHF. DNA of the CDR3: TGTGCCAGCAGCCAGGACAGGGGAAGATCACCCCTCCACTTT. The full variable domain, in which reference TRBV5-4 and TRBJ1-6 provide the parts outside the CDR3, is ETGVTQSPTHLIKTRGQQVTLRCSSQSGHNTVSWYQQALGQGPQFIFQYYREEENGRGNFPPRFSGLQFPNYSSELNVNALELDDSALYLCASSQDRGRSPLHFGNGTRLTVT.

The chain carries TRBV19 and TRBJ1-5; D possibly corresponds to TRBD1 (6 bases). Trimming took 3 bases from V and 5 from J, leaving 14 bases between them. Germline V gene data show CDR1 as LNHDA and CDR2 as SQIVND (reference sequence). CDR3 size: 15 residues. The CDR3 nucleotides are TGTGCCAGTAGTATTTACTTGGACAGATATCAGCCCCAGCATTTT. It specifies CASSIYLDRYQPQHF.

This clone has only a few counts. V and J are TRBV6-5 and TRBJ1-1; 7 bases are shared with TRBD1. This CDR3 comprises 12 residues. Unmatched junction bases numbered 4, after V lost 5 bases and J lost 7 bases. The germline CDR1 and CDR2 sequences are MNHEY and SVGAGI. As DNA, the CDR3 is TGTGCCAGCAGTCTTCGACAGGGTGAAGCTTTCTTT. Translated: CASSLRQGEAFF.

The chain has TRBV12-5 and TRBJ1-6; D perhaps matches TRBD1 (6 bases). Trimming removed 4 bases from V and 8 bases from J, with 12 bases in between. This CDR3 region has 14 residues. Germline CDR1 LGHNT, CDR2 FRNRAP. CDR3 sequence: CASGSTGTYSPLHF. The CDR3 DNA is TGTGCTAGTGGTTCTACAGGGACTTATTCACCCCTCCACTTT. The whole variable domain, filled in from reference TRBV12-5 and TRBJ1-6, reads DARVTQTPRHKVTEMGQEVTMRCQPILGHNTVFWYRQTMMQGLELLAYFRNRAPLDDSGMPKDRFSAEMPDATLATLKIQPSEPRDSAVYFCASGSTGTYSPLHFGNGTRLTVT.

The gene calls are TRBV5-1 and TRBJ2-7; 8 nucleotides line up with TRBD1. V dropped 1 base and J dropped 6; count of bases not matched to a gene: 12. The CDR3 extends over 16 amino acids. Germline assignment: CDR1 SGHRS and CDR2 YFSETQ. CDR3 protein: CASSLTSGQGMGEQYV. CDR3 coding DNA: TGCGCCAGCAGCTTGACATCAGGACAGGGAATGGGCGAGCAGTACGTC.

The chain employs TRBV5-1 and TRBJ1-1, with D unclear. The germline gives CDR1 SGHRS, CDR2 YFSETQ. The length of the CDR3 is 13 residues. Trimming took off 0 bases at V and 1 base at J, with 4 bases between the two ends. The CDR3 nucleotides read TGCGCCAGCAGCTTGGGCAGGAACACTGAAGCTTTCTTT. Translated, it gives CASSLGRNTEAFF.

The chain recombines TRBV19 with TRBJ1-1; 7 nucleotides agree with TRBD1. The CDR3 covers 13 residues. In germline, CDR1 is LNHDA, CDR2 SQIVND (reference sequence). Losses at the gene ends were 4 bases for V and 1 base for J; bases not matched to a gene: 0. The DNA of the CDR3 is TGTGCCAGTAGTAGGACAGGGAACACTGAAGCTTTCTTT. It translates to CASSRTGNTEAFF.

This chain connects TRBV5-1 to TRBJ2-7; TRBD1 matches at 7 bases. J was trimmed by 2 bases and V by 4 bases; bases with no gene match: 9. CDR1 and CDR2 from the germline V gene are SGHRS and YFSETQ. The CDR3 totals 15 residues. The CDR3 reads CASSQGDGKTYEQYV. The DNA of the CDR3 is TGCGCCAGCAGCCAGGGGGACGGTAAGACCTACGAGCAGTACGTC.

The chain carries TRBV5-1 and TRBJ2-1, with TRBD1 matching 8 bases. The CDR3 length is 15 residues. V dropped 4 bases and J dropped 3; count of bases not matched to a gene: 6. The germline CDR1 and CDR2 sequences are SGHRS and YFSETQ. DNA of the CDR3: TGCGCCAGCAGCACTGGACAGGGTGGCTACAATGAGCAGTTCTTC. This sequence encodes CASSTGQGGYNEQFF.

The chain uses TRBV5-3 and TRBJ2-2; D call uncertain. TRBV5-3 is an ORF, and what it does is uncertain. This CDR3 contains 15 residues. V lost 4 bases and J 1 base, leaving 11 bases between the germline ends. The CDR3 reads CARSRVDKNTGELFF. The CDR3 nucleotides are TGTGCCAGAAGCCGAGTTGACAAGAACACCGGGGAGCTGTTTTTT.

The chain recombines TRBV27 with TRBJ1-2, with D maybe TRBD1 (6 bases). The germline CDR1 and CDR2 sequences are MNHEY and SMNVEV (reference sequence). The CDR3 covers 14 residues. With 6 bases removed from V and 4 bases from J, the gap between germline ends came to 15 bases. The CDR3 coding sequence is TGTGCCAGCAGCCCCGGGACACTCCTCTATGGCTACACCTTC. Protein product: CASSPGTLLYGYTF.

This chain joins TRBV6-4 and TRBJ1-6; maybe TRBD1 (6 bases). The V end lost 8 bases, the J end lost 7 bases, and 24 bases lay between the germline ends. The germline V gene has CDR1 MRHNA and CDR2 SNTAGT. This CDR3 spans 17 amino acids. CDR3 protein: CASFDRIEVLKNSPLHF. CDR3 nucleotides: TGTGCCAGCTTCGACAGGATCGAAGTCTTGAAGAATTCACCCCTCCACTTT.

The chain has TRBV6-5 and TRBJ1-1, with D tentatively TRBD1 (6 bases). The germline V gene encodes CDR1 MNHEY and CDR2 SVGAGI. The CDR3 has 15 amino acids. V lost 1 base and J 1 base, leaving 10 bases between the germline ends. The CDR3 reads CASSYYRGQNTEAFF. CDR3 nucleotide sequence: TGTGCCAGCAGTTACTATCGGGGACAGAACACTGAAGCTTTCTTT.

The chain employs TRBV5-1 and TRBJ2-1; 11 nucleotides line up with TRBD2. Germline CDR1 and CDR2: SGHRS and YFSETQ. V trimming: 4 bases; J trimming: 5 bases; junction bases outside the gene matches: 5. This CDR3 contains 15 residues. CDR3 sequence: CASSITSGGDNEQFF. DNA for the CDR3: TGCGCCAGCAGCATTACTAGCGGGGGAGACAATGAGCAGTTCTTC.

The CDR3 here is CASSLLAANTGELFF. In DNA form, the CDR3 reads TGTGCCAGCAGCTTATTGGCTGCAAACACCGGGGAGCTGTTTTTT. The chain couples TRBV7-9 to TRBJ2-2; no clear D. V lost 2 bases and J lost 2, with 9 bases in between. Germline values: CDR1 SEHNR, CDR2 FQNEAQ (reference sequence). This CDR3 region has 15 residues.

The gene calls are TRBV30 and TRBJ2-5, with 7 bases aligning to TRBD1. CDR1 is GTSNPN, CDR2 SVGIG, per germline (reference sequence). After removal of 2 bases from V and 4 bases from J, the junction contained 4 bases not matched to a gene. The CDR3 contains 13 residues. Here the CDR3 reads CAWSIKGAETQYF. DNA of the CDR3: TGTGCCTGGAGTATAAAGGGGGCAGAGACCCAGTACTTC.

The chain has TRBV12-3 or TRBV12-4 and TRBJ2-7; TRBD2 agrees at 7 bases. The CDR3 is made up of 13 amino acids. With 5 bases clipped from V and 6 bases from J, the junction kept 7 bases outside the gene matches. CDR3 loop: CASSTRGGGEQYV. CDR3 nucleotide sequence: TGTGCCAGCAGTACCCGCGGGGGTGGCGAGCAGTACGTC.

The CDR3 protein is CASSVKEEGGRGTQYF. In nucleotides, the CDR3 is TGTGCCAGCAGCGTAAAGGAAGAGGGGGGGAGGGGTACGCAGTATTTT. This chain connects TRBV9 to TRBJ2-3; tentatively, D is TRBD2 (7 bases). The CDR3 length is 16 residues. CDR1 is SGDLS and CDR2 is YYNGEE in the germline V gene. Trimming removed 1 base at V and 8 bases at J, with 20 bases between.

The chain combines TRBV19 with TRBJ1-5; unclear D gene. Germline V gives CDR1 LNHDA, CDR2 SQIVND (reference sequence). The length of the CDR3 is 15 residues. Between the trimmed V and J ends, which lost 3 bases and 3 bases, there was a span of 12 bases. CDR3 bases: TGTGCCAGTAGTATCCCCAGGAACCCCAATCAGCCCCAGCATTTT. It yields the protein CASSIPRNPNQPQHF.

The chain has TRBV3-1 (or the pseudogene TRBV3-2) and TRBJ1-4; D not certain. The CDR3 loop spans 15 amino acids. Germline lookup yields CDR1 LGHDT and CDR2 YNNKEL (reference sequence). V was trimmed by 2 bases and J by 8 bases, leaving 15 bases between them. The CDR3 DNA sequence: TGTGCCAGCAGCCAAATGAACAGTGGTCCAGAAAAACTGTTTTTT. This encodes CASSQMNSGPEKLFF.

A single count supports this clone. The chain's CDR3 is CASSPGTTVYNEQFF. CDR3 coding DNA: TGTGCCAGCAGCCCGGGGACTACTGTGTACAATGAGCAGTTCTTC. The V gene is TRBV7-2, the J gene TRBJ2-1; 7 bases map to TRBD2. From germline, CDR1 is SGHTA and CDR2 FQGNSA. The CDR3 is 15 amino acids. V shed 5 bases and J 4 bases; nucleotides not matched to a gene: 8.

This sequence joins TRBV19 and TRBJ1-1; the D gene is possibly TRBD1 (5 bases). Germline V CDR1 and CDR2: LNHDA, SQIVND (reference sequence). V lost 4 bases to trimming and J lost 2 bases, with 14 bases between them. The CDR3 consists of 15 residues. The chain's CDR3 is CASSTTVASNTEAFF. The CDR3 DNA reads TGTGCCAGTAGTACGACAGTGGCATCCAACACTGAAGCTTTCTTT.

This chain joins TRBV7-3 and TRBJ1-2; 9 bases are a match to TRBD1. CDR3 length: 15 residues. The trim removed 4 bases at V and 8 bases at J, leaving 11 bases unmatched. Germline lookup yields CDR1 SGHTA and CDR2 FQGTGA. DNA for the CDR3: TGTGCCAGCAGCTCCTCCGGGACAGGGAGGCAAGGCTACACCTTC. This translates into CASSSSGTGRQGYTF.

The genes are TRBV24-1 and TRBJ1-2; D is uncertain. V gave up 2 bases and J gave up 6 bases, with 6 bases separating them. In germline, CDR1 is KGHDR, CDR2 SFDVKD. CDR3 size: 12 residues. The CDR3 DNA reads TGTGCCACCAGTGATTCCGGTGATGGCTACACCTTC. Its protein product is CATSDSGDGYTF.

The chain employs TRBV29-1 and TRBJ1-3; TRBD1 is a possible D gene (5 bases). Trimming removed 3 bases at V and 0 bases at J, with 9 bases between. Germline-derived CDR1 and CDR2 are SQVTM and ANQGSEA. CDR3 length: 14 residues. This chain's CDR3 is CSVDGTASGNTIYF. The DNA for the CDR3 is TGCAGCGTTGATGGGACGGCCTCTGGAAACACCATATATTTT.

This chain connects TRBV6-5 to TRBJ2-2, with 8 bases aligning to TRBD1. CDR1 is MNHEY, CDR2 SVGAGI, per germline. Trimming removed 7 bases from V and 4 bases from J; junction bases left unmatched: 8. CDR3 length: 15 amino acids. The CDR3, as DNA: TGTGCCAGCAAATTCGGACAGGGAAGCACCGGGGAGCTGTTTTTT. Protein sequence: CASKFGQGSTGELFF.